The sequence of this T cell receptor beta chain was determined in a study of T cell changes during pregnancy in multiple sclerosis (dated by TCRdb to about 2019). With regard to the full study: The study examined how the T cell repertoire changed over the course of pregnancy in women with multiple sclerosis.

CDR1 and CDR2, looked up from the germline V gene, are MNHEY and SVGAGI. From cysteine to phenylalanine, the CDR3 is 15 amino acids long. The kept DNA is CDR3 alone, 45 bases in frame from the first base. The junction shows trimming of 6 bases on V and 4 bases on J, and the gene matches do not reach 5 bases of it. The library was generated by the immunoSEQ multiplex PCR assay. The source is immuneACCESS, and TCRdb retained only in-frame sequences with V and J called. Part of the clones is not carried over; for the studies checked, unresolved V genes explain less than half of this, and the remainder is unexplained. For this sample there are roughly 80,000 clones; 92% appear just once. Clones ranked in the top ten supply 1.4% of the sample. As concerns this clone: The specificity of this receptor is unknown. Qualities for individual bases were not recorded, and no much larger clone is one base off.

Sequences were derived from peripheral blood, sampled before pregnancy. This sequence uses TRBV6-5 and TRBJ2-1; 11 central bases correspond to TRBD1. The sequence came from a female donor with multiple sclerosis, enrolled in a pregnancy study. The CDR3 sequence is CASRGTGGLYNEQFF. The sequenced DNA: TGTGCCAGCAGGGGGACAGGGGGATTATACAATGAGCAGTTCTTC.